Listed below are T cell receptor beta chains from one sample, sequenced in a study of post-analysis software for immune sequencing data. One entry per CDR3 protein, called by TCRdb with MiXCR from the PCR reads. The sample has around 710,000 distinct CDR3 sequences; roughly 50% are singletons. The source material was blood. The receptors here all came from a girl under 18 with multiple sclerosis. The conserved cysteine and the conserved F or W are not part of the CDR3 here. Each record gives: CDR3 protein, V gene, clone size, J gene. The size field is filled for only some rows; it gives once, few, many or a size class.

ASGLAGGRETQY,TRBV7-8,.,TRBJ2-5
ATKSTGYNEQY,TRBV2,few,TRBJ2-7
ASSYGLAGPTYEQY,TRBV6-5,.,TRBJ2-7
SARDGGTPRPDTQY,TRBV20-1,.,TRBJ2-3
SARDTNQPQH,TRBV20-1,.,TRBJ1-5
ASSLQGANIQY,TRBV7-2,.,TRBJ2-4
ASSRTGQGSSEQY,TRBV7-2,.,TRBJ2-7
ASSFLKSSYEQY,TRBV27,.,TRBJ2-7
ASSYRRAGDPTGELF,TRBV6-2/TRBV6-3,few,TRBJ2-2
ASSLRPNRDTQY,TRBV12-3/TRBV12-4,.,TRBJ2-3
ASSPFAGREETQY,TRBV12-3/TRBV12-4,.,TRBJ2-5
SVGQGNEQF,TRBV29-1,few,TRBJ2-1
ACSLGGGYEQY,TRBV7-2,.,TRBJ2-7
ASSQDRQDRDEQY,TRBV4-2,few,TRBJ2-7
ASSQVKGAPFSGANVLT,TRBV14,.,TRBJ2-6
ASSHLEVAAYNEQF,TRBV7-9,.,TRBJ2-1
ASRPGQGVNTEAF,TRBV4-2,.,TRBJ1-1
ASSVGISAGAAYNERF,TRBV9,.,TRBJ2-1
SARREESSYEQY,TRBV20-1,.,TRBJ2-7
ASSRGLAGLSYEQY,TRBV3-1,.,TRBJ2-7
ASSAVHNEQF,TRBV5-1,.,TRBJ2-1
SASRLAQNEQF,TRBV20-1,few,TRBJ2-1
ASREQGEQF,TRBV2,few,TRBJ2-1
ASSSLAGEQF,TRBV6-6,few,TRBJ2-1
ASSWGGRGTEAF,TRBV27,.,TRBJ1-1
ASRHEDGAEKLF,TRBV6-1,.,TRBJ1-4
SVEGDSYEQY,TRBV29-1,.,TRBJ2-7
ASSQGTFQETQY,TRBV14,.,TRBJ2-5
SVEDGTAYGYT,TRBV29-1,few,TRBJ1-2
SARDVASRPIISYEQY,TRBV20-1,.,TRBJ2-7
ASSQDGGTGGDTQY,TRBV4-2,.,TRBJ2-3
ASRLQGEGNQPQH,TRBV12-3/TRBV12-4,few,TRBJ1-5
AISGPRTSGRAVNEQF,TRBV10-3,many,TRBJ2-1
ASSSSDRVSDQPQH,TRBV12-3/TRBV12-4,.,TRBJ1-5
ASSVEGQGSGESTDTQY,TRBV9,.,TRBJ2-3
AIIPGATNTGELF,TRBV21-1,.,TRBJ2-2
SVAQRGTDTQY,TRBV29-1,.,TRBJ2-3
ASSLEQGVGETQY,TRBV5-1,.,TRBJ2-5
SARDPRGVNNEQF,TRBV20-1,.,TRBJ2-1
ALKSGHENGYT,TRBV10-3,.,TRBJ1-2
SAGGTSGRNEQF,TRBV20-1,.,TRBJ2-1
ASSATGADQPQH,TRBV28,once,TRBJ1-5
SATGASSDLREFYDEQF,TRBV20-1,once,TRBJ2-1
ASSPLGRGSTDTQY,TRBV18,few,TRBJ2-3
ATSIQRRETQY,TRBV15,.,.
SARRPSGNNEQF,TRBV20-1,few,TRBJ2-1
ASSYSPSPPYNEQF,TRBV6-6,.,TRBJ2-1
ASSLAQREMEETQY,TRBV7-2,.,TRBJ2-5
ATRINRGAGRDEQY,TRBV19,.,.
SAATSMNTEAF,TRBV29-1,few,TRBJ1-1
ASMVRRDHYEQF,TRBV5-1,few,TRBJ2-1
SASIERSRSSYNEQF,TRBV20-1,few,TRBJ2-1
ASSTGRNSPLH,TRBV7-6,.,TRBJ1-6
ASSDPTSPAKNIQY,TRBV6-6,few,TRBJ2-4
ASSLVATDEAF,TRBV7-9,.,TRBJ1-1
ASSLRPGPHSNQPQH,TRBV25-1,.,TRBJ1-5
ASSIRPRANGYT,TRBV14,.,TRBJ1-2
ASSLDPGEGTEAF,TRBV7-2,.,TRBJ1-1
ASSLTSSGRQPQH,TRBV27,once,TRBJ1-5
ASSHGSGSGPDTQY,TRBV6-4,many,TRBJ2-3